Sequencing of this T cell receptor beta chain was carried out in a study of blood T cells in healthy people across ages. The study, taken as a whole, reports: Both naive CD4+ cell counts and diversity were greater in long-lived donors than in aged donors.

Together with a sample-barcoded 5' primer, a J-beta primer mix was included in a second PCR lasting 7 to 11 cycles. TCRdb reanalysed the 5' RACE reads using MiXCR and keeps one entry per CDR3 protein. The sample yields fewer than 2,000,000 distinct CDR3 sequences, 30% to 35% seen once. Only a few counts were recorded for this clonotype. Its antigen is not identified. With 0 bases removed from V and 2 bases from J, the gap between germline ends came to 12 bases. Germline V gene sequence: CDR1 SGHKS, CDR2 YYEKEE (reference sequence). This CDR3 has 15 amino acids. The sequencing sample was made of blood. The source of this sequence is a woman aged 30 to 39 in good health. V and J are TRBV5-5 and TRBJ2-7, with D unresolved. In DNA, the CDR3 is TGTGCCAGCAGCTTGGAGGCAGTCTACGCCTACGAGCAGTACTTC. Its translation: CASSLEAVYAYEQYF.